One sample yielded the 29 T cell receptor beta chains listed below, sequenced in a study of shared clonotypes between healthy human individuals. The table came from immunoSEQ multiplex PCR; TCRdb's copy has only in-frame clones and leaves some out. The sample lists fewer than 600,000 clones; around 78% were seen once. Material for sequencing was PBMCs. The receptors here all came from a middle-aged woman in good health. Some clones in this sample may be carry-over from other donors' samples.

The chain couples TRBV7-2 to TRBJ2-3; 7 positions match TRBD2. Germline V CDR1 and CDR2: SGHTA, FQGNSA. This CDR3 has 14 residues. Trimming took 5 bases from V and 4 from J; bases not matched to a gene: 6. For the CDR3, the DNA is TGTGCCAGCAGCCGGACTAGTGGCCCAGATACGCAGTATTTT. Translated: CASSRTSGPDTQYF.

The rearrangement uses TRBV5-4 and TRBJ2-1; a weak D match, TRBD2 (6 bases). With 4 bases removed from V and 0 bases from J, the gap between germline ends came to 14 bases. CDR1 and CDR2 from the germline V gene are SGHNT and YYREEE (reference sequence). The CDR3 covers 16 residues. CDR3 sequence: CASSRDSLSSYNEQFF. The CDR3 nucleotides read TGTGCCAGCAGCCGGGACTCCCTGAGCTCCTACAATGAGCAGTTCTTC.

A remark on this clone: A far larger clone differs by one base, so this is likely a read error. The conserved final phenylalanine or tryptophan is absent from the CDR3, which likely points to a read error. The chain couples TRBV30 to TRBJ2-7, with D perhaps TRBD2 (5 bases). Germline CDR1 and CDR2: GTSNPN and SVGIG (reference sequence). Trimming cost V 7 bases and J 3 bases, with 16 bases left between them. This CDR3 comprises 13 residues. The CDR3 region is CAFRGSANYEQYL. In DNA, the CDR3 is TGTGCCTTTCGAGGGAGTGCCAACTACGAGCAGTACTTA.

The chain is built from TRBV19 and TRBJ2-5; TRBD2 matches at 9 bases. Trimming removed 3 bases from V and 1 base from J; junction bases left unmatched: 9. Germline V gene lookup returns CDR1 LNHDA and CDR2 SQIVND (reference sequence). This CDR3 region has 17 residues. CDR3 amino acids: CASSMGVAGVGQETQYF. In nucleotides, the CDR3 is TGTGCCAGTAGTATGGGGGTAGCGGGAGTGGGCCAAGAGACCCAGTACTTC.

The gene calls are TRBV19 and TRBJ2-5, with TRBD2 matching 10 bases. The CDR3 has 14 amino acids. CDR1 is LNHDA and CDR2 is SQIVND in the germline V gene (reference sequence). V shed 3 bases, J shed 5 bases, and the junction held 3 bases outside the gene matches. CDR3 amino acids: CASSMLAGAETQYF. Here the CDR3 DNA reads TGTGCCAGTAGTATGCTAGCGGGAGCGGAGACCCAGTACTTC.

A few counts support this clone. V is TRBV5-8 and J is TRBJ2-6, with 7 bases fitting TRBD2. This CDR3 contains 17 residues. Germline CDR1 reads SGHTS; CDR2 reads YDEGEE. Unmatched junction bases numbered 7, after V lost 4 bases and J lost 0 bases. CDR3 DNA: TGTGCCAGCAGCGCGGGACTACCGTCCTCTGGGGCCAACGTCCTGACTTTC. It translates to CASSAGLPSSGANVLTF.

In its sample, this clone was seen a few times. Since a much larger clone is just one base distant, this may be a read error. Other DNA sequences in the sample encode the same CDR3. V is TRBV7-6 and J is TRBJ1-5, with D possibly matching TRBD1 (5 bases). Trimming removed 1 base from V and 5 bases from J, with 9 bases in between. CDR3 length equals 14 residues. Germline assignment: CDR1 SGHVS and CDR2 FNYEAQ. As DNA, the CDR3 is TGTGCCAGCAGCTTAGAAACGGGGCATCAGCCCCAGCATTTT. It encodes CASSLETGHQPQHF. Together with reference TRBV7-6 and TRBJ1-5, the CDR3 gives the full variable domain: GAGVSQSPRYKVTKRGQDVALRCDPISGHVSLYWYRQALGQGPEFLTYFNYEAQQDKSGLPNDRFSAERPEGSISTLTIQRTEQRDSAMYRCASSLETGHQPQHFGDGTRLSIL.

This sequence joins TRBV5-4 and TRBJ2-7; 11 bases map to TRBD2. With 4 bases clipped from V and 6 bases from J, the junction kept 24 bases outside the gene matches. The V gene's germline CDR1 is SGHNT and CDR2 YYREEE (reference sequence). The CDR3 has 20 residues. The CDR3 loop reads CASSGGREGGLGLAGGEQYF. DNA for the CDR3: TGTGCCAGCAGCGGCGGCCGGGAAGGAGGTTTAGGACTAGCGGGCGGCGAGCAGTACTTC.

This rearrangement joins TRBV19 to TRBJ2-1; possible D gene TRBD2, 5 bases. This CDR3 contains 15 residues. The V gene's germline CDR1 is LNHDA and CDR2 SQIVND (reference sequence). V was pared by 6 bases and J by 0 bases, with 12 bases between. The CDR3 region is CASSAGPRSYNEQFF. DNA of the CDR3: TGTGCCAGTAGCGCGGGCCCCCGCTCCTACAATGAGCAGTTCTTC.

J is TRBJ1-2 and V is TRBV15; perhaps TRBD1 as D (6 bases). Germline CDR1 reads LNHNV; CDR2 reads YYDKDF (reference sequence). The CDR3 is 13 residues long. Trimming removed 1 base from V and 8 bases from J, with 11 bases in between. The CDR3 coding sequence is TGTGCCACCAGCAGAGGGGACAATCTCGGCTACACCTTC. It is translated as CATSRGDNLGYTF.

This clone occurred once. The chain has TRBV11-3 and TRBJ2-5, with D tentatively TRBD2 (6 bases). Trimming took off 5 bases at V and 5 bases at J, with 15 bases between the two ends. The germline gives CDR1 SGHNT, CDR2 YENEEA. This CDR3 comprises 14 residues. The DNA of the CDR3 is TGTGCCAGCAGCGCAAGCGGAGGGCTTGAGACCCAGTACTTC. Its protein is CASSASGGLETQYF. Looking up the rest from reference TRBV11-3 and TRBJ2-5 gives the full variable domain: EAGVVQSPRYKIIEKKQPVAFWCNPISGHNTLYWYLQNLGQGPELLIRYENEEAVDDSQLPKDRFSAERLKGVDSTLKIQPAELGDSAVYLCASSASGGLETQYFGPGTRLLVL.

This clone was seen only a few times. CDR3 sequence: CASSPDRGRRYEQYF. The CDR3 nucleotides are TGTGCCAGCAGCCCAGACAGGGGGCGGAGGTACGAGCAGTACTTC. The chain is built from TRBV5-4 and TRBJ2-7; TRBD1 agrees at 10 bases. This CDR3 has 15 amino acids. With V trimmed by 4 bases and J by 4 bases, 8 bases remained unmatched. Germline-derived CDR1 and CDR2 are SGHNT and YYREEE (reference sequence).

The chain links TRBV9 to TRBJ2-1; 11 nucleotides match TRBD2. This CDR3 has 15 amino acids. With 0 bases clipped from V and 10 bases from J, the junction kept 6 bases outside the gene matches. The germline CDR1 and CDR2 sequences are SGDLS and YYNGEE. The CDR3 here is CASSVGSGLAEEQFF. The DNA of the CDR3 is TGTGCCAGCAGCGTAGGGTCGGGACTAGCGGAAGAGCAGTTCTTC.

In its sample, this clone was seen once. V gene TRBV18 combines with J gene TRBJ2-1, with 8 bases aligning to TRBD2. V trimming: 8 bases; J trimming: 7 bases; junction bases outside the gene matches: 13. Germline assignment: CDR1 KGHSH and CDR2 LQKENI. The CDR3 covers 15 residues. CDR3 loop: CASRPGASGFNEQFF. As DNA, the CDR3 is TGTGCCAGCCGACCGGGGGCTAGCGGGTTTAATGAGCAGTTCTTC.

The chain is built from TRBV7-3 and TRBJ2-3; possible D gene TRBD1, 6 bases. The CDR3 consists of 18 residues. Germline loops: CDR1 SGHTA, CDR2 FQGTGA. Trimming shortened V by 5 bases and J by 0 bases, and 21 bases separated the two germline ends. The CDR3 is CASSPGHSWDTSTDTQYF. For the CDR3, the DNA is TGTGCCAGCAGCCCCGGGCATTCTTGGGACACGAGCACAGATACGCAGTATTTT.

The chain is built from TRBV7-2 and TRBJ2-1; 10 positions match TRBD2. The length of the CDR3 is 17 residues. J gave up 7 bases and V 1 base, and 10 bases lay outside the gene matches. Germline V gene sequence: CDR1 SGHTA, CDR2 FQGNSA. The CDR3: CASSLDTLAGALNEQFF. DNA for the CDR3: TGTGCCAGCAGCTTAGATACCCTAGCGGGAGCTTTAAATGAGCAGTTCTTC.

This clone was counted once. V gene TRBV21-1 combines with J gene TRBJ2-7; TRBD2 was called by the table and not checked on the DNA. TRBV21-1 is given as a pseudogene. The CDR3 is 17 amino acids. This CDR3 is CASSKLASSGAPYEQYF. CDR3 DNA sequence: TGTGCCAGCAGCAAACTTGCTTCCAGCGGGGCCCCCTACGAGCAGTACTTC.

The chain is built from TRBV20-1 and TRBJ1-2; TRBD1 is a possible D gene (5 bases). The CDR3 totals 8 residues. CDR1 and CDR2 (germline): DFQATT, SNEGSKA (reference sequence). This chain's CDR3 is CRGVDYTF. The DNA of the CDR3 is TGCAGGGGGGTGGACTACACCTTC.

This rearrangement joins TRBV15 to TRBJ2-3; D is possibly TRBD1 or TRBD2 (5 bases each). V lost 6 bases and J 2 bases, leaving 18 bases between the germline ends. The CDR3 contains 16 residues. CDR1 LNHNV and CDR2 YYDKDF come from the germline V gene (reference sequence). The CDR3 region is CATRSGTDLSTDTQYF. The CDR3 DNA follows: TGTGCCACCAGATCCGGGACCGATCTTTCCACAGATACGCAGTATTTT.

The V call is TRBV6-1, the J call TRBJ2-2, with D perhaps matching TRBD2 (6 bases). The CDR3 has 15 amino acids. The V and J ends lost 2 bases and 6 bases respectively, with 13 bases between them. Germline CDR1 is MNHNS and CDR2 is SASEGT. DNA for the CDR3: TGTGCCAGCAGTGAAAAACGACTAGTAGCCGGGGAGCTGTTTTTT. Its protein is CASSEKRLVAGELFF.

The chain employs TRBV6-6 and TRBJ1-1; 7 bases are shared with TRBD1. The CDR3 sequence is 13 residues long. The junction had 2 bases not matched to a gene; V was cut back by 5 bases and J by 2 bases. Germline CDR1 is MNHNY and CDR2 is SVGAGI (reference sequence). The CDR3 coding sequence is TGTGCCAGCAGTGACAGGGTCAACACTGAAGCTTTCTTT. Translation gives CASSDRVNTEAFF.

This clone was detected a few times. The V and J genes are TRBV10-3 and TRBJ1-1, with 7 bases lining up with TRBD1. V dropped 5 bases and J dropped 7; count of bases not matched to a gene: 7. There are 13 residues in the CDR3. The germline CDR1 and CDR2 sequences are ENHRY and SYGVKD. CDR3 sequence: CAISTGAESEAFF. The DNA for the CDR3 is TGTGCCATCAGTACAGGGGCCGAGAGTGAAGCTTTCTTT.

This chain uses TRBV7-2 with TRBJ1-5; D gene unclear. Germline assignment: CDR1 SGHTA and CDR2 FQGNSA. CDR3 length: 13 amino acids. V shed 1 base and J shed 9 bases, with 10 bases lying between them. The CDR3 here is CASSLGGLPPQHF. CDR3 in DNA: TGTGCCAGCAGCTTAGGTGGACTCCCGCCCCAGCATTTT. The entire variable domain, with the rest obtained from reference TRBV7-2 and TRBJ1-5, is as follows: GAGVSQSPSNKVTEKGKDVELRCDPISGHTALYWYRQSLGQGLEFLIYFQGNSAPDKSGLPSDRFSAERTGGSVSTLTIQRTQQEDSAVYLCASSLGGLPPQHFGDGTRLSIL.

The V gene is TRBV10-3, the J gene TRBJ1-1, with 7 bases matching TRBD1. The CDR3 consists of 13 residues. CDR1 and CDR2 from the germline V gene are ENHRY and SYGVKD. After removal of 10 bases from V and 1 base from J, the junction contained 6 bases not matched to a gene. CDR3 amino acids: CATTGRENTEAFF. The CDR3 DNA reads TGTGCCACGACAGGGCGAGAGAACACTGAAGCTTTCTTT.

CDR3 bases: TGTGCCAGTAGTAAGGGGGAGAACTACAATGAGCAGTTCTTC. Residues: CASSKGENYNEQFF. V is TRBV19 and J is TRBJ2-1, with D possibly TRBD1 on 6 matching bases. CDR1 is LNHDA and CDR2 is SQIVND in the germline V gene (reference sequence). CDR3 length: 14 residues. V was clipped by 4 bases and J by 3 bases, with 10 bases between them.

In DNA, the CDR3 is TGTGCCAGCAGTGAGGAAGTCGCGGGAGGTATCTACAATGAGCAGTTCTTC. Translation gives CASSEEVAGGIYNEQFF. The V and J genes are TRBV6-1 and TRBJ2-1, with 8 bases fitting TRBD2. Germline V gene lookup returns CDR1 MNHNS and CDR2 SASEGT. The CDR3 covers 17 residues. Losses at the gene ends were 3 bases for V and 3 bases for J; bases not matched to a gene: 10.

The rearrangement uses TRBV5-4 and TRBJ2-2, with D perhaps TRBD2 (6 bases). The germline gives CDR1 SGHNT, CDR2 YYREEE (reference sequence). V lost 2 bases and J lost 2, with 10 bases in between. The CDR3 is made up of 15 amino acids. The CDR3 DNA reads TGTGCCAGCAGCTTAAGCGGGCTTAACACCGGGGAGCTGTTTTTT. Translated: CASSLSGLNTGELFF.

The chain recombines TRBV10-3 with TRBJ1-2; the match to TRBD1 covers 7 bases. The V and J ends lost 0 bases and 3 bases, in that order; junction bases with no gene match: 7. CDR1 and CDR2 from the germline V gene are ENHRY and SYGVKD. CDR3 size: 16 residues. The CDR3 sequence is CAISESGQGGDYGYTF. The CDR3 DNA reads as TGTGCCATCAGTGAGTCAGGGCAGGGGGGCGACTATGGCTACACCTTC.

V and J are TRBV28 and TRBJ1-2; D is undetermined. V was clipped by 5 bases and J by 8 bases, with 18 bases between them. The CDR3 runs 14 residues. In germline, CDR1 is MDHEN, CDR2 SYDVKM. The CDR3 region is CASSTARGTGGYTF. CDR3 DNA sequence: TGTGCCAGCAGTACCGCGCGGGGTACCGGGGGCTACACCTTC.